Following are 18 T cell receptor beta chains from one sample sequenced in a study of CD8 T cells in ankylosing spondylitis. The antigens these receptors bind are not known. Study-level points and caveats: Within ankylosing spondylitis blood, a TCR beta motif made up of eight or nine highly homologous variants appeared to be characteristic.

TCRdb processed the 5' RACE reads anew with MiXCR; each CDR3 protein has one entry. The sample lists approximately 400,000 distinct CDR3 sequences, about 15% occurring once. Sequencing was performed on blood, either unsorted or a sorted T cell fraction (not recorded which). The receptor source for this set is a male donor with ankylosing spondylitis.

V usage is TRBV12-3 or TRBV12-4 and J usage is TRBJ1-2; D possibly corresponds to TRBD1 (5 bases). The CDR3 is 15 amino acids. Trimming stripped 8 bases from V and 8 bases from J, with 24 bases between. The CDR3 region has the DNA TGTGCCAGCCTTACCACCAACGCGGGGGTGAGCGGCTACACCTTC. Residues: CASLTTNAGVSGYTF.

This clonotype was counted at least ten times. The V gene is TRBV2, the J gene TRBJ1-1, with 11 bases matching TRBD1. The CDR3 has 13 amino acids. Per germline, CDR1 SNHLY and CDR2 FYNNEI. J was trimmed by 3 bases and V by 7 bases; bases with no gene match: 1. The CDR3 DNA reads TGTGCCAGCAAGGGACAGGGGGACACTGAAGCTTTCTTT. Its translation: CASKGQGDTEAFF.

This chain connects TRBV19 to TRBJ2-5; D gene uncertain. Trimming removed 5 bases from V and 2 bases from J, with 15 bases in between. Per the germline V gene, CDR1 is LNHDA and CDR2 is SQIVND (reference sequence). There are 15 residues in the CDR3. In DNA, the CDR3 is TGTGCCAGTAGTGCCGCGACCACTATTCAAGAGACCCAGTACTTC. Encoded protein: CASSAATTIQETQYF.

This clonotype was detected only a few times. The chain combines TRBV28 with TRBJ2-7; D is unclear. Germline loops: CDR1 MDHEN, CDR2 SYDVKM. Trimming removed 5 bases at V and 4 bases at J, with 18 bases between. The CDR3 extends over 15 amino acids. CDR3 loop: CASSPPPAHSYEQYF. CDR3 DNA sequence: TGTGCCAGCAGTCCGCCTCCCGCGCACTCTTACGAGCAGTACTTC.

The genes are TRBV6-2 or TRBV6-3 and TRBJ1-5; maybe TRBD1 (5 bases). The CDR3 spans 16 residues. V lost 5 bases and J lost 2, with 16 bases in between. From germline, CDR1 is MNHEY and CDR2 SVGEGT. The CDR3 DNA sequence: TGTGCCAGCAGTCGGGGTGGTGGGGGTGGCAATCAGCCCCAGCATTTT. It encodes CASSRGGGGGNQPQHF.

This rearrangement joins TRBV7-2 to TRBJ1-1, with D perhaps matching TRBD1 (5 bases). Trimming stripped 0 bases from V and 3 bases from J, with 14 bases between. The V gene's germline CDR1 is SGHTA and CDR2 FQGNSA. This CDR3 spans 16 amino acids. CDR3 DNA: TGTGCCAGCAGCTTAGCCGGGACGGAGGGATACACTGAAGCTTTCTTT. The encoded protein is CASSLAGTEGYTEAFF.

At least ten counts were recorded for this clonotype. The V gene is TRBV5-1, the J gene TRBJ2-5; 9 bases align to TRBD1. With V trimmed by 5 bases and J by 4 bases, 9 bases remained unmatched. Germline CDR1 and CDR2: SGHRS and YFSETQ. The CDR3 sequence is 15 residues long. The DNA of the CDR3 is TGCGCCAGCAGGACCGGGACAGGGCTCTCAGAGACCCAGTACTTC. Translating it yields CASRTGTGLSETQYF.

The rearrangement uses TRBV12-3 or TRBV12-4 and TRBJ2-7; 7 bases fit TRBD2. CDR3 length equals 15 residues. Unmatched junction bases numbered 4, after V lost 2 bases and J lost 0 bases. The CDR3 sequence: CASSLSGGGSYEQYF. The CDR3 DNA reads as TGTGCCAGCAGTTTATCGGGGGGAGGCTCCTACGAGCAGTACTTC.

The V call is TRBV3-1, the J call TRBJ1-5, with TRBD1 matching over 8 bases. With V trimmed by 3 bases and J by 6 bases, 4 bases remained unmatched. The germline gives CDR1 LGHDT, CDR2 YNNKEL (reference sequence). The CDR3 covers 14 residues. The CDR3 nucleotides are TGTGCCAGCAGCCACGGACAGGGCGCTCAGCCCCAGCATTTT. Translated: CASSHGQGAQPQHF.

In its sample, this clonotype was seen once. This chain joins TRBV14 and TRBJ2-1; 10 positions match TRBD2. Trimming took 4 bases from V and 5 from J; bases not matched to a gene: 11. This CDR3 spans 17 amino acids. Per germline, CDR1 SGHDN and CDR2 FVKESK. CDR3 sequence reads: CASSPTSSLAGNNEQFF. CDR3 DNA sequence: TGTGCCAGCAGCCCAACAAGTTCACTAGCGGGGAACAATGAGCAGTTCTTC.

The chain joins TRBV6-5 to TRBJ2-5; TRBD2 aligns across 9 bases. Losses at the gene ends were 4 bases for V and 1 base for J; bases not matched to a gene: 7. CDR3 length: 16 amino acids. Germline V gene lookup returns CDR1 MNHEY and CDR2 SVGAGI. CDR3 nucleotide sequence: TGTGCCAGCAGTTTCAGTTATAGCGGGAGCCAAGAGACCCAGTACTTC. Protein sequence: CASSFSYSGSQETQYF.

The J gene is TRBJ1-6, the V gene TRBV6-1; no definite D call. Per germline, CDR1 MNHNS and CDR2 SASEGT. V gave up 6 bases and J gave up 4 bases, with 13 bases separating them. This CDR3 is 15 amino acids long. The CDR3: CASSRGLIYNSPLHF. In DNA, the CDR3 is TGTGCCAGCAGCCGCGGACTGATTTATAATTCACCCCTCCACTTT.

This clonotype has ten or more counts. V and J are TRBV12-3 or TRBV12-4 and TRBJ1-6; 7 bases are shared with TRBD1. J gave up 6 bases and V 1 base, and 12 bases lay outside the gene matches. This CDR3 comprises 18 residues. The CDR3 DNA reads as TGTGCCAGCAGTTTAGGAGGGGGCGTCCCCTCTCTTAATTCACCCCTCCACTTT. Protein product: CASSLGGGVPSLNSPLHF.

The sample holds a few counts of this clonotype. V gene TRBV7-9 combines with J gene TRBJ1-2, with 8 bases identical to TRBD1. V was clipped by 5 bases and J by 8 bases; unmatched bases: 10. Germline lookup yields CDR1 SEHNR and CDR2 FQNEAQ (reference sequence). The CDR3 runs to 14 residues. Here the CDR3 reads CASSAGQGLSGYTF. The CDR3 DNA sequence: TGTGCCAGCAGCGCCGGACAGGGCCTCTCCGGCTACACCTTC.

The genes are TRBV7-2 and TRBJ1-1, with D possibly being TRBD1 (5 bases). The germline V gene has CDR1 SGHTA and CDR2 FQGNSA. Trimming cost V 3 bases and J 3 bases, with 8 bases left between them. The CDR3 extends over 13 amino acids. The CDR3 DNA reads as TGTGCCAGCAGCTTTGGGGACTACACTGAAGCTTTCTTT. This translates into CASSFGDYTEAFF. Using reference TRBV7-2 and TRBJ1-1 for the parts outside the CDR3, the full variable domain is GAGVSQSPSNKVTEKGKDVELRCDPISGHTALYWYRQSLGQGLEFLIYFQGNSAPDKSGLPSDRFSAERTGGSVSTLTIQRTQQEDSAVYLCASSFGDYTEAFFGQGTRLTVV.

The chain has TRBV19 and TRBJ2-5; D possibly corresponds to TRBD2 (6 bases). V was shortened by 4 bases and J by 5 bases, with 14 bases between the two germline ends. The germline CDR1 and CDR2 sequences are LNHDA and SQIVND (reference sequence). CDR3 length: 14 amino acids. The CDR3 DNA sequence: TGTGCCAGTAGTAGCGGGGACGTTAAGGAGACCCAGTACTTC. Residues: CASSSGDVKETQYF.

This clonotype was detected only a few times. The chain joins TRBV7-9 to TRBJ2-7, with D hard to call. The V end lost 3 bases, the J end lost 8 bases, and 14 bases lay between the germline ends. The CDR3 runs to 13 residues. Germline CDR1 reads SEHNR; CDR2 reads FQNEAQ (reference sequence). The CDR3 protein is CASSLSSTGKQYF. The CDR3 region has the DNA TGTGCCAGCAGCTTGAGTTCGACCGGAAAGCAGTACTTC.

The chain combines TRBV6-1 with TRBJ2-5; D unresolved. V was shortened by 3 bases and J by 5 bases, with 7 bases between the two germline ends. Germline CDR1 is MNHNS and CDR2 is SASEGT. The CDR3 has 12 residues. The CDR3 DNA sequence: TGTGCCAGCAGTGAGGGATGGGAGACCCAGTACTTC. As protein: CASSEGWETQYF.